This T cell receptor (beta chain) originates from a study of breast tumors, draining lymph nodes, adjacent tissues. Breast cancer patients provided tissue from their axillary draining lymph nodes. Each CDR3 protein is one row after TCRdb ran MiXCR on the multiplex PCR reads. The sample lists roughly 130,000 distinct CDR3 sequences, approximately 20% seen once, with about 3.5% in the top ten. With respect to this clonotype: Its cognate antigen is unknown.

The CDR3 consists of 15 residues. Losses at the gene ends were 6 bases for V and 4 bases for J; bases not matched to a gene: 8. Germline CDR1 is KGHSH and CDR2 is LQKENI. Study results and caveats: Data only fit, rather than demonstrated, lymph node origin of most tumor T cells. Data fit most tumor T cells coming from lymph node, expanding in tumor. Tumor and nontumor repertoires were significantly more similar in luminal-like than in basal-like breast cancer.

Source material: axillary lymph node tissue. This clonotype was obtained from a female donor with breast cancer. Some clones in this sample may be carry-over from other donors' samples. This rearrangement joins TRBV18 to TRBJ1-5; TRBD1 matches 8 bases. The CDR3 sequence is CASSPGQVNNQPQHF. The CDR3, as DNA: TGTGCCAGCTCCCCGGGACAGGTCAATAATCAGCCCCAGCATTTT.